This T cell receptor beta chain was sequenced in a study of identical twins. Everyone who donated was a healthy Caucasian. Trimming removed 2 bases at V and 8 bases at J, with 10 bases between. This CDR3 is 13 amino acids long. Through template switching, a universal primer site was introduced, and the cDNA contained unique molecular identifiers. Via MiXCR, TCRdb re-called the 5' RACE reads, giving one row per CDR3 protein. The data hold 400,000 to 650,000 distinct CDR3 sequences, with around 20% observed a single time. This clonotype appeared many times. These data were also reused for a study on T cells expressing NK-cell markers. That work adds: In several donors, dominant clonotypes made up about 25-60.1% of CD3+CD56-NKG2C+ cells.

This receptor was taken from a woman younger than 35 in good health. Source material: CD4+ T cells sorted from blood. The V gene is TRBV12-3 or TRBV12-4, the J gene TRBJ1-3; D call uncertain. In DNA, the CDR3 is TGTGCCAGCAGTTTATCTCGGGGATACACCATATATTTT. As protein: CASSLSRGYTIYF.